This T cell receptor beta chain was captured by sequencing in a study of blood T cell repertoires in COVID-19. About the research overall: The cDNA or gDNA used as material had been derived from T cells, B-cell-depleted T cells, or PBMCs.

Ages ranged from about 18 to 89 years, with residence in 20 to 30 US areas. Cohort placement rested on clinical history that participants reported themselves. Cohort 3 recovery required two negative PCRs, clearance, or symptom resolution. TCRdb keeps only in-frame clones here, not all; method: immunoSEQ multiplex PCR. The sample shows a few hundred thousand clones, approximately 91% of them seen only once. CDR1 is SGHRS and CDR2 is YFSETQ in the germline V gene. J lost 1 base, V lost 3 bases, and 7 bases had no gene match. The CDR3 is 16 residues long. J is TRBJ2-1 and V is TRBV5-1, with 7 bases aligning to TRBD1. Sample: PBMCs or T cells enriched from blood (not recorded which). The clonotype was recovered from a woman in her 30s who had recovered from COVID-19. The CDR3 coding sequence is TGCGCCAGCAGCTCGGGGACAGCTCAATCCTACAATGAGCAGTTCTTC. It codes for CASSSGTAQSYNEQFF.